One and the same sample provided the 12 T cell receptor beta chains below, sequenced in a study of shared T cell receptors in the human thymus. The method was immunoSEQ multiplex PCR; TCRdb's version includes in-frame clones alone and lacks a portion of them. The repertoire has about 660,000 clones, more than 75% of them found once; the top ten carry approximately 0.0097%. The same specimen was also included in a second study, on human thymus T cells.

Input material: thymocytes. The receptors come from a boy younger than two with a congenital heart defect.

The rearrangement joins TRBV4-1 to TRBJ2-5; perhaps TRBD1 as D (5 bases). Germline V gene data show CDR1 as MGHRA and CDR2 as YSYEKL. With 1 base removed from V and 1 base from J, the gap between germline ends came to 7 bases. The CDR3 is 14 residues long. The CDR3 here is CASSQVDTQETQYF. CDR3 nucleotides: TGCGCCAGCAGCCAAGTGGACACCCAAGAGACCCAGTACTTC.

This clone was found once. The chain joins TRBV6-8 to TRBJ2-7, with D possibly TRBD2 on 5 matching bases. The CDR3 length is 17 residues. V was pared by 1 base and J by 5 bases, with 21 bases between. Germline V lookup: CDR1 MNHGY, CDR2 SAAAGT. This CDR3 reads CASSYYILIMLAHEQYF. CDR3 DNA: TGTGCCAGCAGTTACTACATCCTTATCATGCTAGCTCACGAGCAGTACTTC.

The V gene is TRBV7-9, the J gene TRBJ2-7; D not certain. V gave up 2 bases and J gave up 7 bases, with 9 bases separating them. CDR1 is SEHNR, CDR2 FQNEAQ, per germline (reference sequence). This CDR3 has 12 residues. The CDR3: CASSLTEVEQYF. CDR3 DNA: TGTGCCAGCAGCTTAACCGAGGTGGAGCAGTACTTC.

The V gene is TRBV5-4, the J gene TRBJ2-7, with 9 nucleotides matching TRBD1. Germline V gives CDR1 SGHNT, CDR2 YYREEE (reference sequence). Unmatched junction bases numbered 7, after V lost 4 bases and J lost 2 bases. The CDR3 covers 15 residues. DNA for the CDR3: TGTGCCAGCAGCCTAAACCGACAGGGGGCCTACGAGCAGTACTTC. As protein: CASSLNRQGAYEQYF.

The chain's CDR3 is CASSLDGRGIKETQYF. The CDR3 DNA is TGTGCCAGCAGCTTAGACGGGAGGGGGATAAAAGAGACCCAGTACTTC. This chain uses TRBV11-2 with TRBJ2-5; 8 positions match TRBD2. CDR1 and CDR2 (germline): SGHAT, FQNNGV. This CDR3 region has 16 residues. The junction had 6 bases not matched to a gene; V was cut back by 0 bases and J by 3 bases.

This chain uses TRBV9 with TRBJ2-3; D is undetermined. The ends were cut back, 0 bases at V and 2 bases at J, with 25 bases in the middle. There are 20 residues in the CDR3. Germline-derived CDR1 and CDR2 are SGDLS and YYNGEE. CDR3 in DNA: TGTGCCAGCAGCGTAGGCTCCTCCCGAAGACACAACACACTCACAGATACGCAGTATTTT. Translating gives CASSVGSSRRHNTLTDTQYF.

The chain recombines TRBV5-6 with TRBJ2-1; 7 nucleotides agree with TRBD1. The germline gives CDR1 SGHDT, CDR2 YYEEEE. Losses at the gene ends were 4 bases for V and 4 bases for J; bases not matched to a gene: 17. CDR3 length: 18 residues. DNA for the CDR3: TGTGCCAGCAGCCTCCTATGGGGTCGGGACAGACAGTACAATGAGCAGTTCTTC. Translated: CASSLLWGRDRQYNEQFF. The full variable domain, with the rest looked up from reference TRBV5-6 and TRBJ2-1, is DAGVTQSPTHLIKTRGQQVTLRCSPKSGHDTVSWYQQALGQGPQFIFQYYEEEERQRGNFPDRFSGHQFPNYSSELNVNALLLGDSALYLCASSLLWGRDRQYNEQFFGPGTRLTVL.

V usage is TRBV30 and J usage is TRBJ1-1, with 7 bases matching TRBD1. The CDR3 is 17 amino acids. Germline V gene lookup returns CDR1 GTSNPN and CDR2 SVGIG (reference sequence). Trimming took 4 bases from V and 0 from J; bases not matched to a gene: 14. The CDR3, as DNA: TGTGCCTGGAACGGAGGATGGGACAGCCCTCTGAACACTGAAGCTTTCTTT. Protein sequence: CAWNGGWDSPLNTEAFF.

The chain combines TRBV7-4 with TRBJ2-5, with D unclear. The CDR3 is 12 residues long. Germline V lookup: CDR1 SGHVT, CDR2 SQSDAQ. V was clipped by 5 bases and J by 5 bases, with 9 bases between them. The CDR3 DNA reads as TGTGCCAGCAGCCTCCGGGTGGAGACCCAGTACTTC. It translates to CASSLRVETQYF.

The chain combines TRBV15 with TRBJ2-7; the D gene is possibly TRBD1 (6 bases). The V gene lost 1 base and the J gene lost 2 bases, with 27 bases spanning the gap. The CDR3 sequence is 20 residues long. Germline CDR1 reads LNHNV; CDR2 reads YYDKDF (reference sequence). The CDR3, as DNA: TGTGCCACCAGCAGAGTGTCTCCGCTACAGGGATTCGAGGGAGCCTACGAGCAGTACTTC. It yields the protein CATSRVSPLQGFEGAYEQYF. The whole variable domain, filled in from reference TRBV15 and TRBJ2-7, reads DAMVIQNPRYQVTQFGKPVTLSCSQTLNHNVMYWYQQKSSQAPKLLFHYYDKDFNNEADTPDNFQSRRPNTSFCFLDIRSPGLGDTAMYLCATSRVSPLQGFEGAYEQYFGPGTRLTVT.

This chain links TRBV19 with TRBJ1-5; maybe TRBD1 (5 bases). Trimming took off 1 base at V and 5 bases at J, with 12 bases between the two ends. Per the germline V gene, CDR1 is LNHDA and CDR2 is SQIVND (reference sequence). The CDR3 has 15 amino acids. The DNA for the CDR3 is TGTGCCAGTAGTATAGCTCTCCTGGGGCATCAGCCCCAGCATTTT. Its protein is CASSIALLGHQPQHF.

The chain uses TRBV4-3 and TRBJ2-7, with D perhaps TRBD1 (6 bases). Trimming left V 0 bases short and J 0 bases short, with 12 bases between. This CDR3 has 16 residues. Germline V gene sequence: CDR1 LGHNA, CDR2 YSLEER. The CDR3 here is CASSQETRGPSYEQYF. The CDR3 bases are TGCGCCAGCAGCCAAGAAACCAGGGGACCCTCCTACGAGCAGTACTTC.